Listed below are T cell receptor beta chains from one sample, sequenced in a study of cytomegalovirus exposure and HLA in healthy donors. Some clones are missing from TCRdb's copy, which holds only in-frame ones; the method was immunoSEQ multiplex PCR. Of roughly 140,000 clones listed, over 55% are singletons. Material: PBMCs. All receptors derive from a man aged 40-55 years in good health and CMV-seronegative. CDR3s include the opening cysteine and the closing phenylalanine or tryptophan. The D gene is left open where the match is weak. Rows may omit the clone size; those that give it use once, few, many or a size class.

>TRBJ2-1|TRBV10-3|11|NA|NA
CAATRGGEQFF
TGTGCCGCTACAAGAGGAGGTGAGCAGTTCTTC
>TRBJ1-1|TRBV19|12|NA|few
CASSMGLMQAFF
TGTGCCAGTAGTATGGGCCTCATGCAAGCTTTCTTT
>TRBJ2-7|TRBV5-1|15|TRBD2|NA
CASKVAGVGAYEQYF
TGCGCCAGCAAGGTAGCGGGGGTGGGGGCCTACGAGCAGTACTTC
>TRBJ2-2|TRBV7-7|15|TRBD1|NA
CASSSGQGYTGELFF
TGTGCCAGCAGCTCGGGACAGGGATACACCGGGGAGCTGTTTTTT
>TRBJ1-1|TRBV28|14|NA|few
CASSLAGGSTEAFF
TGTGCCAGCAGTTTAGCGGGGGGCAGTACTGAAGCTTTCTTT
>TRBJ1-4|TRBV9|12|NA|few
CASSVASGTPDF
NA
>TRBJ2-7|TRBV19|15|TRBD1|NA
CASSPNRGRRKEQYF
TGTGCCAGTAGTCCCAACAGGGGCCGCCGGAAAGAGCAGTACTTC
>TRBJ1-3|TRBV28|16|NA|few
CASSEAGLNSGNTIYF
TGTGCCAGCAGTGAGGCGGGGCTCAACTCTGGAAACACCATATATTTT
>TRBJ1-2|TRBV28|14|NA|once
CASSLLQGPYGYTF
TGTGCCAGCAGTTTACTCCAGGGTCCCTATGGCTACACCTTC
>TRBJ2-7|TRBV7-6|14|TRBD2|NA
CASSRDGGFGEQYF
TGTGCCAGCAGCCGGGACGGGGGGTTTGGCGAGCAGTACTTC
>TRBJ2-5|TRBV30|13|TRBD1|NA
CVLTGTGKETQYF
TGTGTCCTTACCGGGACAGGGAAAGAGACCCAGTACTTC
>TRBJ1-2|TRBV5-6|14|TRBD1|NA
CASSMGQPNYGYTF
TGTGCCAGCAGCATGGGACAGCCCAACTATGGCTACACCTTC
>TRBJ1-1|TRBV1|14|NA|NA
CTSSHPQENTEAFF
TGCACCAGCAGCCATCCACAGGAGAACACTGAAGCTTTCTTT
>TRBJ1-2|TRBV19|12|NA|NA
CASQDNNYGYTF
TGTGCCAGTCAGGACAATAACTATGGCTACACCTTC
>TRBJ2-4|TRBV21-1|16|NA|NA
CASQDRGRFSTNIQYF
TGTGCCAGCCAGGACAGGGGAAGATTTTCGACAAACATTCAGTACTTC
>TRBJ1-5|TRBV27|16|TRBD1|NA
CASSLFGRGRTQPQHF
TGTGCCAGCAGTTTATTCGGGAGGGGGCGGACTCAGCCCCAGCATTTT
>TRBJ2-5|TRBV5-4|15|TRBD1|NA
CASSLEGRGPETQYF
TGTGCCAGCAGCTTGGAGGGCAGGGGGCCCGAGACCCAGTACTTC
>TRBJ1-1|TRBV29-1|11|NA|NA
CSVELRDVAFF
TGCAGCGTTGAGTTACGGGATGTTGCTTTCTTT
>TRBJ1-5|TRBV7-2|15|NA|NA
CASSLLGVSNQPQHF
TGTGCCAGCAGCTTATTAGGGGTTAGCAATCAGCCCCAGCATTTT
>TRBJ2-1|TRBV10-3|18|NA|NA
CAISESIPTGILYNEQFF
TGTGCCATCAGTGAGTCGATTCCGACAGGCATCCTCTACAATGAGCAGTTCTTC
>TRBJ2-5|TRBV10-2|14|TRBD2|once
CASTLAGSQETQYF
TGCGCCAGCACGCTAGCGGGGAGCCAAGAGACCCAGTACTTC
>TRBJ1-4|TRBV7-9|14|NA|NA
CASSLAAENEKLFF
TGTGCCAGCAGCTTAGCGGCGGAAAATGAAAAACTGTTTTTT
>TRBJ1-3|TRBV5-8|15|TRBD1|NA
CASSSLGTVGNTIYF
TGTGCCAGCAGCTCCCTCGGGACAGTCGGAAACACCATATATTTT
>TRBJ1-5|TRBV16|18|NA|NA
CASSHRVYRASGNQPQHF
TGTGCCAGCAGCCACCGGGTTTATCGGGCTTCGGGAAATCAGCCCCAGCATTTT
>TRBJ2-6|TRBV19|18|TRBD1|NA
CASSAGQGASSGANVLTF
TGTGCCAGTAGTGCGGGACAGGGGGCGTCCTCTGGGGCCAACGTCCTGACTTTC
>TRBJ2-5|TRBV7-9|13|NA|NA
CASSPTGWETQYF
TGTGCCAGCAGCCCAACGGGGTGGGAGACCCAGTACTTC
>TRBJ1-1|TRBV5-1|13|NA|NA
CASSLQENTEAFF
TGCGCCAGCAGCTTGCAGGAGAACACTGAAGCTTTCTTT
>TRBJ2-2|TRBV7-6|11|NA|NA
CASSTTGELFF
TGTGCCAGCAGCACGACAGGGGAGCTGTTTTTT
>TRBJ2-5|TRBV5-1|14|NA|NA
CASSLTRPGETQYF
TGCGCCAGCAGCTTGACCCGGCCAGGGGAGACCCAGTACTTC
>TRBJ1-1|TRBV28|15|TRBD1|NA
CASISGGLGDTEAFF
TGTGCCAGCATCTCAGGGGGGTTGGGTGACACTGAAGCTTTCTTT
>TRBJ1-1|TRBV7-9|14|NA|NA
CASSLESGGLGAFF
TGTGCCAGCAGCTTAGAGAGTGGGGGACTGGGAGCTTTCTTT
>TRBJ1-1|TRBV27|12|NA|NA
CASSRANTEAFF
TGTGCCAGCAGCCGCGCGAACACTGAAGCTTTCTTT
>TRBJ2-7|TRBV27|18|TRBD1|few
CASSLSITGTGYFYEQYF
TGTGCCAGCAGTTTATCGATAACCGGGACAGGATATTTCTACGAGCAGTACTTC
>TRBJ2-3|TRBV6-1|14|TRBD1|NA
CASSRDRGTDTQYF
TGTGCCAGCAGCAGGGACAGGGGAACAGATACGCAGTATTTT
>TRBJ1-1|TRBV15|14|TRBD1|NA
CATSRARDRGVTFF
TGTGCCACCAGCAGAGCTCGGGACAGAGGGGTTACTTTCTTT
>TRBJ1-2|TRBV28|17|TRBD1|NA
CASWTRDRGQLGYGYTF
TGTGCCAGCTGGACGAGGGACAGGGGGCAGCTAGGCTATGGCTACACCTTC
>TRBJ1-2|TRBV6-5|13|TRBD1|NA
CASRAPGGRGYTF
TGTGCCAGCAGGGCCCCAGGGGGTCGAGGCTACACCTTC
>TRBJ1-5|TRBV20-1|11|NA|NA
CSARDRRAQHF
TGCAGTGCTAGAGATCGGAGAGCCCAGCATTTT
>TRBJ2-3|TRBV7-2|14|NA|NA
CASSEGVRTDTQYF
TGTGCCAGCAGCGAAGGGGTCAGAACAGATACGCAGTATTTT
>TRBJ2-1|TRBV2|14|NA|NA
CASTLGLSYNEQFF
TGTGCCAGCACTCTGGGACTTTCCTACAATGAGCAGTTCTTC